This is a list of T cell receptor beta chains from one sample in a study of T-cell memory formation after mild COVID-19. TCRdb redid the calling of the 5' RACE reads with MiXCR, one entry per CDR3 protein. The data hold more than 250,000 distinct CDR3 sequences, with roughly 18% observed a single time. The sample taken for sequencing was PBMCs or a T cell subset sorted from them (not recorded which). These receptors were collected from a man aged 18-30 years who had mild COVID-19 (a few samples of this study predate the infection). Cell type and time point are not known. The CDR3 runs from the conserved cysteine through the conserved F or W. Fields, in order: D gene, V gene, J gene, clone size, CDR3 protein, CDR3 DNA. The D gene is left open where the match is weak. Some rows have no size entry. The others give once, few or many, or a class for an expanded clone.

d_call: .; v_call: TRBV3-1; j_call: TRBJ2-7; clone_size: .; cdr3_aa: CASRQDSREQYF; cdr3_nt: TGTGCCAGCAGACAGGATTCCCGCGAGCAGTACTTC
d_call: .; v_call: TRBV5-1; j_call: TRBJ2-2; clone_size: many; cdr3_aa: CASSLGAAPNTGELFF; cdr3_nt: TGCGCCAGCAGCTTGGGTGCGGCACCGAACACCGGGGAGCTGTTTTTT
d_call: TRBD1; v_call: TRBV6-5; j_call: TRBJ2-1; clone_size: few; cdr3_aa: CASSYRTGFGSYNEQFF; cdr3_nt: TGTGCCAGCAGTTATCGGACAGGTTTCGGCTCCTACAATGAGCAGTTCTTC
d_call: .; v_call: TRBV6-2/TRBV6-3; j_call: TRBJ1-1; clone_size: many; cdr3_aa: CASSYGGGLTEAFF; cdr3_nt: TGTGCCAGCAGTTACGGGGGGGGATTGACTGAAGCTTTCTTT
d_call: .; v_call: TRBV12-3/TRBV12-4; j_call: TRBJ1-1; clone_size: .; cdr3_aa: CAISLGRTEAFF; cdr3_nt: TGTGCCATCTCATTGGGGAGGACTGAAGCTTTCTTT
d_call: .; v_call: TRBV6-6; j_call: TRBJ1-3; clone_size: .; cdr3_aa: CASSPELFFKYF; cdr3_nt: TGTGCCAGCAGCCCAGAACTATTTTTTAAATATTTT
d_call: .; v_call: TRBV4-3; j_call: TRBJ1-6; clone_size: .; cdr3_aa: CASSLRDGSSPLHF; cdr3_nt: TGCGCCAGCAGCCTGCGAGACGGGAGTTCACCCCTCCACTTT
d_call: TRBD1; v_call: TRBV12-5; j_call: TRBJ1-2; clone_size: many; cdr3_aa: CASGPGQGYGYTF; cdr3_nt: TGTGCTAGTGGTCCCGGACAGGGGTATGGCTACACCTTC
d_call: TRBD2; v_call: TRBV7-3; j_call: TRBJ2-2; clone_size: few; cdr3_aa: CASSPRLAGDTGELFF; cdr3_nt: TGTGCCAGCAGCCCCCGACTAGCGGGGGACACCGGGGAGCTGTTTTTT
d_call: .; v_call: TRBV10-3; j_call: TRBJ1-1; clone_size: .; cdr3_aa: CAISARNQMNTEAFF; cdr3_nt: TGTGCCATCAGTGCACGGAACCAAATGAACACTGAAGCTTTCTTT
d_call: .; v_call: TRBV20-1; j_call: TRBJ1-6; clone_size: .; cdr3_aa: CSARRVNSPLHF; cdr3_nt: TGCAGTGCCCGGCGGGTTAATTCACCCCTCCACTTT
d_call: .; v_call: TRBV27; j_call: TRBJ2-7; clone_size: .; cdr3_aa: CASSLSGYGYEQYF; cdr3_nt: TGTGCCAGCAGTTTATCAGGGTACGGGTACGAGCAGTACTTC
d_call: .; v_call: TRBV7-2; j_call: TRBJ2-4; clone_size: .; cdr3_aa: CASSSRVGNIQYF; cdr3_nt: TGTGCCAGCAGCTCCCGGGTCGGGAACATTCAGTACTTC
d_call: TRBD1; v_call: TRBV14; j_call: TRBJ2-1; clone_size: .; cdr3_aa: CASSPLRDSTYNEQFF; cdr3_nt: TGTGCCAGCAGCCCGCTCCGGGACAGCACCTACAATGAGCAGTTCTTC
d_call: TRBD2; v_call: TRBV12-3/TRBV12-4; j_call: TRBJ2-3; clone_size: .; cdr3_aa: CASTRLAGVHLTDTQYF; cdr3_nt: TGTGCCAGCACCCGACTAGCGGGGGTCCATCTCACAGATACGCAGTATTTT
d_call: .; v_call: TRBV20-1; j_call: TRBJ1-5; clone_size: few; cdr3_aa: CSATGIGQPQHF; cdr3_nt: TGCAGTGCTACAGGGATCGGCCAGCCCCAGCATTTT
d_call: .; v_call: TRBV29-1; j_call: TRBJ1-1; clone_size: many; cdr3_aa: CSVEWGSSTEAFF; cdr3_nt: TGCAGCGTTGAGTGGGGTAGTAGCACTGAAGCTTTCTTT